These 6 T cell receptor beta chains were all obtained from the same sample, sequenced in a study of blood T cells in healthy people across ages (dated by TCRdb to about 2015). Receptor libraries were prepared by 5' RACE. The sequencing machine was an Illumina HiSeq 2500. A second PCR of roughly 7 to 11 cycles was performed with a sample-barcoded 5' primer and a J-beta primer mix. TCRdb redid the processing of the public reads, applying fastp at Q25 and MiXCR, and retained in-frame beta chains. For every CDR3 protein sequence, its rows merge into one entry that carries the most common genes and DNA. The sample table holds roughly 1,700,000 distinct CDR3 sequences, of which 28% were seen once. The top ten hold 7.7% of the sample. The sequenced material came from blood. These receptors originate from a woman aged 30 to 39 in good health.

The rearrangement links TRBV2 to TRBJ2-7; 9 nucleotides align to TRBD2. This CDR3 comprises 11 residues. V shed 11 bases, J shed 6 bases, and the junction held 5 bases outside the gene matches. CDR1 is SNHLY and CDR2 is FYNNEI in the germline V gene. CDR3: CAGTLAGEQYF. DNA of the CDR3: TGTGCCGGTACACTAGCGGGCGAGCAGTACTTC.

This sequence joins TRBV5-1 and TRBJ2-7; 11 bases are shared with TRBD1. J was trimmed by 5 bases and V by 7 bases; bases with no gene match: 8. Germline CDR1 reads SGHRS; CDR2 reads YFSETQ. This CDR3 contains 14 residues. The CDR3 nucleotides are TGCGCCAGCTGGCCCGGGACAGGGGGACACGAGCAGTACTTC. Translation: CASWPGTGGHEQYF.

This clonotype was seen a few times. This chain uses TRBV20-1 with TRBJ1-6; D is unclear. Germline-derived CDR1 and CDR2 are DFQATT and SNEGSKA (reference sequence). Trimming took off 1 base at V and 11 bases at J, with 9 bases between the two ends. The CDR3 has 12 amino acids. CDR3 DNA: TGCAGTGCTAGAGGGGAAGGAGCACCCCTCCACTTT. Protein product: CSARGEGAPLHF.

This clonotype showed up many times. This chain uses TRBV20-1 with TRBJ2-7; either TRBD1 or TRBD2 may supply D (6 bases each). V gave up 6 bases and J gave up 6 bases, with 24 bases separating them. The CDR3 consists of 15 residues. In germline, CDR1 is DFQATT, CDR2 SNEGSKA (reference sequence). CDR3 sequence (DNA): TGCAGTGCCCTCCCCGGGGGCAGGGGAGTTCGCGAGCAGTACTTC. Encoded protein: CSALPGGRGVREQYF.

This rearrangement joins TRBV1 to TRBJ2-5; no check of the table's D call, TRBD1, against the DNA was made. TRBV1 is a pseudogene segment. The CDR3 loop spans 17 amino acids. CDR3 nucleotides: TGCACCAGCAGCCAGGACGTCGTGGCTAGCGCCCTTCGGGCCCAGTACTTC. This encodes CTSSQDVVASALRAQYF.

Worth noting for this clonotype: A read error may explain this, as a much larger clone is one base away. V and J are TRBV28 and TRBJ2-7; 9 positions agree with TRBD1. Trimming at V came to 8 bases and at J to 2 bases, leaving 7 bases not matched to a gene. Germline CDR1 and CDR2: MDHEN and SYDVKM. This CDR3 spans 14 amino acids. As DNA, the CDR3 is TGTGCCAGCGGCCATCGGGACAGGGCCTACGAGCAGTACTTC. It yields the protein CASGHRDRAYEQYF.